This record looks at one T cell receptor (beta chain) sequence and its context. What it binds is unknown. The data belong to a study of response to subunit inactivated influenza vaccine. Study-level points and caveats: The authors proposed limited new T cell recruitment per seasonal influenza vaccination.

A single record per CDR3 protein comes from TCRdb applying MiXCR to the RT-PCR reads. The sample has approximately 290,000 distinct CDR3 sequences; 22% are singletons. V was shortened by 3 bases and J by 5 bases, with 13 bases between the two germline ends. This CDR3 region has 15 residues. Germline-derived CDR1 and CDR2 are MDHEN and SYDVKM. The rearrangement joins TRBV28 to TRBJ1-4; possible D gene TRBD1, 6 bases. The sequence was collected from a man between 50 and 69 years old who received an inactivated influenza vaccine. Sequenced material: PBMCs from blood, taken less than 22 months after vaccination. CDR3 region: CASSFSGAGNEKLFF. For the CDR3, the DNA is TGTGCCAGCAGTTTCTCGGGGGCCGGAAATGAAAAACTGTTTTTT.